This T cell receptor (beta chain) was sequenced for a study of blood T cells in healthy people across ages. Then a second PCR, running roughly 6 to 12 cycles, was carried out with a sample-barcoded 5' primer and a J-beta primer mix. A 12-random-nucleotide template-switch adaptor tagged each cDNA molecule. Researchers report that each sample yielded at least 3 million CDR3-containing paired-end reads. TCRdb re-derived calls from the 5' RACE reads in MiXCR, one entry per CDR3 protein. This sample has roughly 800,000 distinct CDR3 sequences, with roughly 64% found just once. The study, taken as a whole, reports: Since the PBMCs were unsorted, naive and antigen-experienced cells could not be conclusively compared. While age rose, TCR beta diversity per million T cells dropped in a roughly linear way.

The V and J ends lost 5 bases and 2 bases respectively, with 14 bases between them. This CDR3 region has 15 residues. Germline CDR1 SEHNR, CDR2 FQNEAQ (reference sequence). Points on this clonotype: Antigen unknown.

Sequencing used blood. V gene TRBV7-9 combines with J gene TRBJ2-3, with D possibly TRBD1 on 6 matching bases. The clonotype was recovered from a man aged 25-40 years in good health. For the CDR3, the DNA is TGTGCCAGCAGCCATCGACAGGAGTTCACAGATACGCAGTATTTT. Protein product: CASSHRQEFTDTQYF. Full variable domain (outside the CDR3, taken from reference TRBV7-9 and TRBJ2-3): DTGVSQNPRHKITKRGQNVTFRCDPISEHNRLYWYRQTLGQGPEFLTYFQNEAQLEKSRLLSDRFSAERPKGSFSTLEIQRTEQGDSAMYLCASSHRQEFTDTQYFGPGTRLTVL.